The clone carrying this T cell receptor beta chain was found a few times. Authors' methods: Reference gene primers were amplified, and this amplification served to estimate nucleated cell counts. The table came from immunoSEQ multiplex PCR; TCRdb's copy has only in-frame clones and leaves some out. D and trimming were read from the DNA, whereas the V and J calls and clone size are those reported in that table. Of 150,000 to 200,000 clones detected, roughly 87% appear once; the ten largest clones hold around 6.5%. This CDR3 has 14 amino acids. The germline V gene encodes CDR1 SGHVS and CDR2 FQNEAQ. The ends were cut back, 5 bases at V and 7 bases at J, with 17 bases in the middle. The record originates from a study of blood T cell repertoires in COVID-19. Study as a whole: Donors in the United States, Italy and Spain gave samples during acute or convalescent COVID-19. PBMCs, B-cell-depleted T cells, or T cells were the source of the cDNA or gDNA that made up the material.

This sequence was found in a middle-aged woman with acute or convalescent COVID-19. The chain couples TRBV7-8 to TRBJ1-2; a possible D gene is TRBD1 (6 bases). Sequencing was performed on peripheral blood. Here the CDR3 DNA reads TGTGCCAGCAGCCCTGAGAGACAGGCGGGTGGCTACACCTTC. The encoded protein is CASSPERQAGGYTF.